This T cell receptor beta chain was recorded in a study of cytomegalovirus exposure and HLA in healthy donors. Study outcomes and limitations: A previous analysis found most TCR beta V segments productive roughly 87% or roughly 30% of the time. In a later analysis, HLA-C alleles had the fewest associated TCRs, DRB1 alleles the most. Under in vitro conditions, three CMV-associated chains were confirmed as specific for CMV antigens.

The length of the CDR3 is 11 residues. Germline values: CDR1 ENHRY, CDR2 SYGVKD. As concerns this clone: Its antigen remains unidentified. Sequence at one end of the junction differs from germline and may be a read error.

The PCR was carried out with 60 Vbeta primers and 13 Jbeta primers. Profiling relied on immunoSEQ multiplex PCR, and the TCRdb table lists in-frame clones only, not all of them. The sample lists about 140,000 clones, more than 75% occurring once. The sequence was collected from a male donor in good health and CMV-seronegative. Sequencing was carried out using PBMCs. The chain carries TRBV10-3 and TRBJ1-1, with D perhaps matching TRBD1 (6 bases). The CDR3: CAIGTEIGGRF. As DNA, the CDR3 is TGTGCCATCGGGACGGAAATAGGGGGAAGGTTT.